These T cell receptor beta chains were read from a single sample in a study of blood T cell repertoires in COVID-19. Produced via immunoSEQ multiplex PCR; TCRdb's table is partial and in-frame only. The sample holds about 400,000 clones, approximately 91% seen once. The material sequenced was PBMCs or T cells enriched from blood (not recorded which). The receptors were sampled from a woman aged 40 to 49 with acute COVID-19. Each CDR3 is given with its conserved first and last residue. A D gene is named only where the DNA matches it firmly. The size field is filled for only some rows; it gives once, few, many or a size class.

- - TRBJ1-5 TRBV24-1 CATSIGSSNQPQHF TGTGCCACCAGTATCGGTTCCAGCAATCAGCCCCAGCATTTT
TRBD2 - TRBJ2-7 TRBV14 CASSQVTSGGAFEQYF TGTGCCAGCAGCCAAGTGACTAGCGGGGGGGCGTTTGAGCAGTACTTC
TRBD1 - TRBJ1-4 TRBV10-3 CAISEAPGQGEKLFF TGTGCCATCAGTGAGGCACCGGGACAGGGTGAAAAACTGTTTTTT
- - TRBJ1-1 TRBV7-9 CASSLVRLGQPNTEAFF TGTGCCAGCAGCTTAGTTCGTCTAGGACAGCCGAACACTGAAGCTTTCTTT
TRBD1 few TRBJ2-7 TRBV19 CASSLGQGAYEQYF TGTGCCAGTAGTTTGGGACAGGGAGCCTACGAGCAGTACTTC
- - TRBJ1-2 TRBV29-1 CSVAGGAHYGYTF TGCAGCGTTGCGGGGGGCGCTCACTATGGCTACACCTTC
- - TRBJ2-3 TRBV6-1 CASSEFRGGGRGTDTQYF TGTGCCAGCAGTGAATTCAGGGGTGGTGGCAGGGGCACAGATACGCAGTATTTT
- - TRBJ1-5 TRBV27 CASSFARASQPQHF TGTGCCAGCAGTTTTGCGAGGGCCAGTCAGCCCCAGCATTTT
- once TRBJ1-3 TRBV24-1 CATSDLPGSSGNTIYF TGTGCCACCAGTGATTTACCAGGATCCTCTGGAAACACCATATATTTT
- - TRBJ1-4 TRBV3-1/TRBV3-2 CASSLLTGRNEKLFF TGTGCCAGCAGCCTTTTGACAGGTCGTAATGAAAAACTGTTTTTT
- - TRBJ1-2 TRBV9 CASSPDTSTGRAYGYTF TGTGCCAGCAGCCCAGACACCTCGACAGGACGAGCTTATGGCTACACCTTC
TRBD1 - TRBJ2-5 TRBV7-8 CASSLYRGDEETQYF TGTGCCAGCAGCCTTTACAGGGGAGATGAGGAGACCCAGTACTTC
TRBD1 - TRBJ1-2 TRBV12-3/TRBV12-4 CASSPTGMDGYTF TGTGCCAGCAGTCCGACAGGGATGGATGGCTACACCTTC
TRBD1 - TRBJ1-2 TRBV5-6 CASSSGQNYGYTF TGTGCCAGCAGCTCGGGACAGAACTATGGCTACACCTTC
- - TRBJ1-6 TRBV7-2 CASSPGHNNSPLHF TGTGCCAGCAGCCCGGGACATAATAATTCACCCCTCCACTTT
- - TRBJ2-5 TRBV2 CASMIGETQYF TGTGCCAGCATGATCGGAGAGACCCAGTACTTC
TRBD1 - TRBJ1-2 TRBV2 CASSTGTADSGYGYTF TGTGCCAGCAGTACCGGGACAGCCGATAGCGGCTATGGCTACACCTTC
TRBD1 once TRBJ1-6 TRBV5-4 CASSAVGQGSPLHF TGTGCCAGCAGCGCGGTGGGACAGGGTTCACCCCTCCACTTT
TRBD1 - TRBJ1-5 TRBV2 CASKRQGAANQPQHF TGTGCCAGCAAGAGACAGGGGGCTGCGAATCAGCCCCAGCATTTT
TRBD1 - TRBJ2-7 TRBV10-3 CAIKGDAGTADYEQYF TGTGCCATCAAAGGGGATGCCGGGACAGCTGACTACGAGCAGTACTTC
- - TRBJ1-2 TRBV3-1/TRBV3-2 CASSQELRDRGYTF TGTGCCAGCAGCCAAGAGTTGAGGGATAGGGGCTACACCTTC
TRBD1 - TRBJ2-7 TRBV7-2 CASSLDRGQSEDYEQYF TGTGCCAGCAGCTTAGACAGGGGGCAGTCCGAAGACTACGAGCAGTACTTC
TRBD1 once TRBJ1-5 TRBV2 CASRTDRGFQPQHF TGTGCCAGCAGAACTGACAGGGGATTTCAGCCCCAGCATTTT
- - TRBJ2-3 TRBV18 CASSPPVSTDTQYF TGTGCCAGCTCACCACCTGTAAGCACAGATACGCAGTATTTT
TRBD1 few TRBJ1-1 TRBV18 CASSPGRGVFGTEAFF TGTGCCAGCTCACCAGGCAGGGGGGTATTTGGCACTGAAGCTTTCTTT
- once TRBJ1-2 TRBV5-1 CASSPAAVNYGYTF TGCGCCAGCAGCCCGGCGGCGGTGAACTATGGCTACACCTTC
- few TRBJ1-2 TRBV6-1 CASSDTSSAGNYGYTF TGTGCCAGCAGTGACACATCGAGCGCAGGGAACTATGGCTACACCTTC
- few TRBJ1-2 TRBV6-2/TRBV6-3 CASSSNNYGYTF TGTGCCAGCAGTTCCAATAACTATGGCTACACCTTC
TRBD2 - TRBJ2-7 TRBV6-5 CASRVSSGVYEQYF TGTGCCAGCAGAGTTAGTAGCGGGGTTTACGAGCAGTACTTC
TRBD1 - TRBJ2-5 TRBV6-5 CASEGQGSETQYF TGTGCCAGCGAAGGACAGGGGTCAGAGACCCAGTACTTC
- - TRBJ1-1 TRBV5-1 CASSRSLSGGNEAFF TGCGCCAGCAGCCGCTCCCTCTCGGGAGGCAATGAAGCTTTCTTT
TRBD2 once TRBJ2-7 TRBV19 CASSIGGGAYEQYF TGTGCCAGTAGTATCGGCGGGGGGGCCTACGAGCAGTACTTC
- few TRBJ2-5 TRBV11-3 CASSLMRGETQYF TGTGCCAGCAGCTTAATGCGAGGAGAGACCCAGTACTTC
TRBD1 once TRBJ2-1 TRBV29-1 CSVEDLTGGSQSYNEQFF TGCAGCGTTGAAGATCTCACAGGGGGAAGTCAGTCCTACAATGAGCAGTTCTTC
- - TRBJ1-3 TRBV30 CAWTGDRNTIYF TGTGCCTGGACAGGGGATAGAAACACCATATATTTT
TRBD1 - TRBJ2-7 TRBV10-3 CAGGQGVSYEQYF TGTGCCGGGGGACAGGGGGTCTCCTACGAGCAGTACTTC
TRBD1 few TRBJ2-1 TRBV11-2 CASSFPGTVYNEQFF TGTGCCAGCAGCTTTCCCGGGACAGTATACAATGAGCAGTTCTTC
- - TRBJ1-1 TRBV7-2 CASSSIRGTEAFF TGTGCCAGCAGCTCCATTAGGGGCACTGAAGCTTTCTTT
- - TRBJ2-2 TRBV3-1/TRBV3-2 CASSLTGSGELFF TGTGCCAGCAGCCTGACAGGTTCCGGGGAGCTGTTTTTT